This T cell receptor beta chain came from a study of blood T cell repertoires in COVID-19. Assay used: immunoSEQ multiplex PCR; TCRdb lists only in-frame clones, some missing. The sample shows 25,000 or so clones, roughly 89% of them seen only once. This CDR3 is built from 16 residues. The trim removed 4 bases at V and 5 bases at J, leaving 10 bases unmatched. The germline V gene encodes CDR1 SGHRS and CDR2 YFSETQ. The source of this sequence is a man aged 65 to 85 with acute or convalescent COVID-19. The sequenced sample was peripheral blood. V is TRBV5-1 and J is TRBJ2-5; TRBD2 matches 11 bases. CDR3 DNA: TGCGCCAGCAGCCCCCCGGGACTAGCGGAGTGGGAGACCCAGTACTTC. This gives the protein CASSPPGLAEWETQYF.